The entry below describes one TCR beta chain. An input of about 0.5 to 1 ug of RNA was subjected to reverse transcription using random hexamers. TCRdb recomputed calls from the immunoSEQ multiplex PCR reads with MiXCR, one row per CDR3 protein. The sample lists roughly 200,000 distinct CDR3 sequences, 94% occurring once. This specimen belongs to a study of CD8 T cells in Susac syndrome. For the study at large: The sequenced Susac syndrome patients included five or six who had clinically active disease and under ten who were in remission. Susac syndrome patients were untreated, on corticosteroids with some adding intravenous immunoglobulin, or on intravenous immunoglobulin only.

Germline V gives CDR1 KGHDR, CDR2 SFDVKD. Trimming took 4 bases from V and 4 from J, leaving 7 bases between them. The CDR3 consists of 13 residues. This chain uses TRBV24-1 with TRBJ2-1, with D uncertain. The source is a human donor with Susac syndrome. The sample consisted of CD4+ T cells from PBMCs. DNA of the CDR3: TGTGCCACCAGTGACCTGGGTTACAATGAGCAGTTCTTC. Its protein is CATSDLGYNEQFF.